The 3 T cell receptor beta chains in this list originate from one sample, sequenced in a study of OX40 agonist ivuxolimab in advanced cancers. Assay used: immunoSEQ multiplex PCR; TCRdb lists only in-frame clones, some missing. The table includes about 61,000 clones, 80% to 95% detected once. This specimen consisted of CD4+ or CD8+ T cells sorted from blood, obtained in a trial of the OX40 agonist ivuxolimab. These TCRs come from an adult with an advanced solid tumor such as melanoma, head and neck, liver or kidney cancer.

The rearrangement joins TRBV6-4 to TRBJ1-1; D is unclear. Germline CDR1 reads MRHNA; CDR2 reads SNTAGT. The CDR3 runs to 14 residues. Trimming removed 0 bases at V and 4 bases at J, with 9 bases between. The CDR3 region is CASSDSWGSTEAFF. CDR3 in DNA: TGTGCCAGCAGTGACTCGTGGGGATCCACTGAAGCTTTCTTT.

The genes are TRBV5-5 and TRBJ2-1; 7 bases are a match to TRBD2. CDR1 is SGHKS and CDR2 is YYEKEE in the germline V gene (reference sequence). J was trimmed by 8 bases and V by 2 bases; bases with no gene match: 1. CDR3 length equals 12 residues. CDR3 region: CASSFTSDEQFF. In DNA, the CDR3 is TGTGCCAGCAGCTTTACTAGCGATGAGCAGTTCTTC.

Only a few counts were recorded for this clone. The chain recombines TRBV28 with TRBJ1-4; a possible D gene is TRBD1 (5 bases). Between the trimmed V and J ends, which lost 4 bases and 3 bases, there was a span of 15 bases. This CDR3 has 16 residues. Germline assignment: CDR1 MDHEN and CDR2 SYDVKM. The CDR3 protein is CASSSPGGVSNEKLFF. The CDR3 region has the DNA TGTGCCAGCAGTTCACCGGGGGGGGTGTCTAATGAAAAACTGTTTTTT.